This T cell receptor (beta chain) was profiled in a study of cytomegalovirus exposure and HLA in healthy donors. The CDR3 runs to 11 residues. V gave up 6 bases and J gave up 8 bases, with 8 bases separating them. The V gene's germline CDR1 is MDHEN and CDR2 SYDVKM. The PCR used 60 Vbeta and 13 Jbeta primers. Generated by immunoSEQ multiplex PCR, the TCRdb table keeps only in-frame clones and is missing some. This sample has roughly 150,000 clones; less than 65% occur once, and the top ten carry roughly 3.1%. The source is a woman aged 25-40 years in good health and CMV-seropositive. V gene TRBV28 combines with J gene TRBJ1-3; possible D gene TRBD1, 5 bases. Sequenced sample: PBMCs. The CDR3 region is CASRDSHTIYF. The CDR3, as DNA: TGTGCCAGCAGAGACAGTCACACCATATATTTT.